These T cell receptor beta chains were read from a single sample in a study of CD8+CD57+ T cells in acquired aplastic anemia. TCRdb re-called the reads through MiXCR, storing one row per CDR3 protein. The sample contains over 200,000 distinct CDR3 sequences, 61% of which appear only once. Input material: sorted CD4+, CD8+, or CD8+CD57+ T cells (not recorded which) from PBMCs. These receptors came from a human donor in good health. CDR3s include the opening cysteine and the closing phenylalanine or tryptophan. The order of the fields is J gene, CDR3 length, V gene, CDR3 protein.

TRBJ2-6 | 16 | TRBV4-3 | CASSQGTGTGANVLTF
TRBJ1-2 | 15 | TRBV15 | CATSKDRGLSYGYTF
TRBJ2-7 | 16 | TRBV7-3 | CASSTDSGASINEHYF
TRBJ2-1 | 14 | TRBV20-1 | CSARRGGGISEQFF
TRBJ2-1 | 14 | TRBV5-4 | CASRGTGVYNEQFF
TRBJ1-2 | 14 | TRBV24-1 | CATSDAGERSGYTF
TRBJ1-3 | 16 | TRBV19 | CASSMGDVLSGNTIYF
TRBJ2-7 | 14 | TRBV24-1 | CATSAPGRPYEQYF
TRBJ2-7 | 17 | TRBV4-1 | CASSQILTPGQSYEQYF
TRBJ2-7 | 13 | TRBV29-1 | CSVRTGGSYEQYF
TRBJ2-4 | 13 | TRBV19 | CASSIGDRLIQYF
TRBJ2-3 | 15 | TRBV12-3/TRBV12-4 | CASRPDRRSTDTQYF
TRBJ1-1 | 13 | TRBV2 | CASSAQVNTEAFF
TRBJ2-1 | 16 | TRBV7-8 | CASSLVGLAGDNEQFF
TRBJ2-1 | 14 | TRBV5-1 | CASSFNRILNTGFF
TRBJ2-1 | 17 | TRBV5-1 | CASSLRGGTGHYNEQFF
TRBJ1-3 | 13 | TRBV29-1 | CSVDLREGNTIYF
TRBJ2-6 | 20 | TRBV12-3/TRBV12-4 | CASSFRAWGSTTSGANVLTF
TRBJ2-1 | 17 | TRBV9 | CASSPPFGLSSYNEQFF
TRBJ1-5 | 13 | TRBV3-1 | CASSQANRQPQHF
TRBJ1-2 | 14 | TRBV20-1 | CSASPLSYSYGYTF
TRBJ2-1 | 12 | TRBV27 | CASSLSDNEQSF
TRBJ2-7 | 13 | TRBV27 | CASSSHSGVEQYF
TRBJ2-3 | 16 | TRBV7-3 | CASSLQTGFGIDTQYF
TRBJ1-1 | 13 | TRBV11-2 | CASSLFRTVEAFF
TRBJ2-3 | 13 | TRBV7-9 | CASSLSGANEQYF
TRBJ2-2 | 13 | TRBV24-1 | CATGKIGAGELFF
TRBJ2-7 | 16 | TRBV29-1 | CSVLTSGARSSYEQYF
TRBJ2-5 | 13 | TRBV19 | CASSLRTGETQYF
TRBJ2-2 | 15 | TRBV6-4 | CASSETVGRSGELFF
TRBJ2-3 | 14 | TRBV7-2 | CASSTPVNTDTQYF
TRBJ2-7 | 15 | TRBV7-2 | CASSSGGGGVYEQYF
TRBJ1-6 | 16 | TRBV10-3 | CAISVDWSSYNSPLHF